Listed below are T cell receptor beta chains from one sample, sequenced in a study of beta chain features in type 1 diabetes. TCRdb's copy holds only in-frame clones and misses some; the assay was immunoSEQ multiplex PCR. This table holds 860,000 or so clones, roughly a sixth found once. The material sequenced was naive CD4+ T cells from blood. The origin of the receptors is a woman under 30 in good health. Both conserved end residues are part of each CDR3. The D gene is left open where the match is weak. Rows may omit the clone size; those that give it use once, few, many or a size class.

v_gene,d_gene,j_gene,abundance,CDR3aa,CDR3nt
TRBV7-3,-,TRBJ2-1,-,CASSLMLDDYNEQFF,TGTGCCAGCAGCTTAATGCTAGACGATTACAATGAGCAGTTCTTC
TRBV7-2,TRBD2,TRBJ2-7,few,CASSVGRGSYEQYF,TGTGCCAGCAGCGTGGGGCGGGGGAGCTACGAGCAGTACTTC
TRBV4-1,-,TRBJ2-1,-,CASSQSRGVSSYNEQFF,TGCGCCAGCAGCCAATCTAGGGGGGTTAGCTCCTACAATGAGCAGTTCTTC
TRBV5-1,-,TRBJ2-7,-,CASSVGPGAPYEQYF,TGCGCCAGCAGTGTAGGGCCAGGGGCACCCTACGAGCAGTACTTC
TRBV18,-,TRBJ2-5,few,CASSPGGETQYF,TGTGCCAGCTCACCTGGGGGAGAGACCCAGTACTTC
TRBV9,-,TRBJ2-5,-,CASSARTGREETQYF,TGTGCCAGCAGCGCCCGGACAGGGAGGGAAGAGACCCAGTACTTC
TRBV5-1,TRBD1,TRBJ2-3,-,CASSLAVGQSTDTQYF,TGCGCCAGCAGCTTGGCCGTGGGACAGAGCACAGATACGCAGTATTTT
TRBV28,TRBD2,TRBJ2-7,few,CASSSGGNEIGAYEQYF,TGTGCCAGCAGTTCGGGAGGGAACGAAATAGGGGCTTACGAGCAGTACTTC
TRBV5-1,-,TRBJ2-1,few,CASSVTGLNEQFF,TGCGCCAGCAGCGTTACCGGTCTCAATGAGCAGTTCTTC
TRBV28,-,TRBJ2-1,-,CASSLAGTPRYNEQFF,TGTGCCAGCAGCCTAGCCGGGACACCCCGCTACAATGAGCAGTTCTTC
TRBV5-1,-,TRBJ1-1,-,CASSGGADNMNTEAFF,TGCGCCAGCAGCGGGGGTGCAGATAACATGAACACTGAAGCTTTCTTT
TRBV19,-,TRBJ2-1,few,CASSTRGGDQFF,TGTGCCAGTAGTACTAGGGGGGGTGATCAGTTCTTC
TRBV28,TRBD1,TRBJ2-6,few,CASTAGGASGANVLTF,TGTGCCAGCACGGCAGGGGGCGCTTCTGGGGCCAACGTCCTGACTTTC
TRBV6-6,TRBD2,TRBJ2-1,few,CASSYSAALADNEQFF,TGTGCCAGCAGTTACTCAGCCGCGCTAGCGGACAATGAGCAGTTCTTC
TRBV7-2,-,TRBJ2-3,-,CASSSTLSGTMDTQYF,TGTGCCAGCAGCTCCACTCTCTCAGGGACCATGGACACGCAGTATTTT
TRBV4-3,-,TRBJ1-1,few,CASSQDRGFQAFF,TGCGCCAGCAGCCAAGATCGAGGATTCCAAGCTTTCTTT